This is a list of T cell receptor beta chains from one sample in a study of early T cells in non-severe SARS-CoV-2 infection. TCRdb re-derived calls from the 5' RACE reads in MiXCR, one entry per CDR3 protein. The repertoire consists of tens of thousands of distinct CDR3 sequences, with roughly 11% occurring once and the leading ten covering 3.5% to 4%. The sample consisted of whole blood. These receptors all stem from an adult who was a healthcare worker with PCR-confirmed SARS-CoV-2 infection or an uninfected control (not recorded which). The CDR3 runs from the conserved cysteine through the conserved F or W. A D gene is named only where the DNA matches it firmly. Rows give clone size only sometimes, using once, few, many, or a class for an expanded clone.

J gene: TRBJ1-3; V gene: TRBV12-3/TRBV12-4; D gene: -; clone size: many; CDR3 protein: CATKLPGGNTIYF; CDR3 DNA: TGTGCCACCAAACTTCCCGGTGGAAACACCATATATTTT
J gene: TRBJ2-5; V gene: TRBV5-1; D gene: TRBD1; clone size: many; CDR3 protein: CASRTGTVGETQYF; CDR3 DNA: TGCGCCAGCAGAACCGGGACAGTGGGGGAGACCCAGTACTTC
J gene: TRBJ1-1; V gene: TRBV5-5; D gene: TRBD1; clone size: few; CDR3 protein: CATQGQLNTEAFF; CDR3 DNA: TGTGCCACGCAGGGACAGTTGAACACTGAAGCTTTCTTT
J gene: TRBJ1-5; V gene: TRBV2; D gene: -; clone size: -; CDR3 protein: CASRGGQSSNQPQHF; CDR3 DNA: TGTGCCAGCAGGGGCGGACAGAGTAGCAATCAGCCCCAGCATTTT
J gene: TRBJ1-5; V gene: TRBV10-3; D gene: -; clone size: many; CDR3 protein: CAIRRDDGSNQPQHF; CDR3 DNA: TGTGCCATCAGAAGGGACGACGGAAGCAATCAGCCCCAGCATTTT
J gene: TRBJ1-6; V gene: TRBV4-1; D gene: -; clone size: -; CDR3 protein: CASSQDFWSPLHF; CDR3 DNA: TGCGCCAGCAGCCAAGATTTTTGGTCACCCCTCCACTTT
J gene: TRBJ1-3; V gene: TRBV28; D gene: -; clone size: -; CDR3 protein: CASSSETASSGNTIYF; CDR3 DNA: TGTGCCAGCAGTTCAGAAACAGCGAGCTCTGGAAACACCATATATTTT
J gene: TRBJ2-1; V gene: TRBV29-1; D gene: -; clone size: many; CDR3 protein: CSVGGMGIEQFF; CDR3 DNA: TGCAGCGTTGGGGGGATGGGGATTGAGCAGTTCTTC
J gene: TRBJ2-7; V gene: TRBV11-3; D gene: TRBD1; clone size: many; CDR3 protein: CASTRDRNPYEQYF; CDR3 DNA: TGTGCCAGCACCAGGGACAGGAATCCCTACGAGCAGTACTTC
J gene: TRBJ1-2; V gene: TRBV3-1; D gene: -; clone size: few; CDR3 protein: CASSQEGSRIYGYTF; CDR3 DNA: TGTGCCAGCAGCCAAGAAGGTTCAAGGATCTATGGCTACACCTTC
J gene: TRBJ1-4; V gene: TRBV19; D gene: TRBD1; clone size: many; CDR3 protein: CASSTGQGAPNEKLFF; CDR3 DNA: TGTGCCAGTAGTACGGGACAGGGGGCGCCTAATGAAAAACTGTTTTTT
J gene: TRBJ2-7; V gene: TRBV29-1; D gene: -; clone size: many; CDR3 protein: CSVQSGYEQYF; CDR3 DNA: TGCAGCGTTCAATCTGGGTACGAGCAGTACTTC
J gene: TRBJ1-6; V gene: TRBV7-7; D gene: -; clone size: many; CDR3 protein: CAVRDPQTNSPLHF; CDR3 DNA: TGTGCCGTCCGGGACCCCCAGACGAATTCACCCCTCCACTTT
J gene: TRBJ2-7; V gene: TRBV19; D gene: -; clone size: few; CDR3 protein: CATQRAYSYEQYF; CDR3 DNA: TGTGCCACCCAGCGGGCTTACTCCTACGAGCAGTACTTC
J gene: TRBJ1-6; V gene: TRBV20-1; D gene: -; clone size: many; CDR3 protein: CSASTGRGNSPLHF; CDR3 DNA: TGCAGTGCTAGTACAGGACGGGGGAATTCACCCCTCCACTTT